The 24 T cell receptor beta chains below all came from one sample that was sequenced in a study of blood T cell repertoires in COVID-19. Clones were sequenced by immunoSEQ multiplex PCR, and TCRdb holds only the in-frame ones, with some missing. Of under 350,000 clones in the sample, approximately 85% were seen once. Sequencing used peripheral blood. Receptors originate from a human donor in a cohort sampled during active COVID-19.

The gene calls are TRBV27 and TRBJ2-1, with TRBD2 matching 7 bases. The germline V gene encodes CDR1 MNHEY and CDR2 SMNVEV (reference sequence). This CDR3 is built from 13 residues. V lost 8 bases, J lost 5 bases, and 6 bases stayed unmatched. This chain's CDR3 is CASRGEGNNEQFF. CDR3 in DNA: TGTGCCAGCCGGGGGGAGGGTAACAATGAGCAGTTCTTC.

The chain uses TRBV7-2 and TRBJ1-1; D ambiguous. The V and J ends lost 1 base and 3 bases respectively, with 9 bases between them. CDR1 and CDR2 (germline): SGHTA, FQGNSA. The CDR3 totals 14 residues. This CDR3 reads CASSLDPTYTEAFF. CDR3 nucleotide sequence: TGTGCCAGCAGCTTAGACCCGACATACACTGAAGCTTTCTTT.

The J gene is TRBJ1-5, the V gene TRBV10-1; TRBD1 is a possible D gene (5 bases). V was clipped by 8 bases and J by 4 bases, with 18 bases between them. The CDR3 has 15 residues. The germline CDR1 and CDR2 sequences are WNHNN and SYGVQD (reference sequence). As DNA, the CDR3 is TGCGCCAGCTGGACCGCAAGGACACAGAATCAGCCCCAGCATTTT. As protein: CASWTARTQNQPQHF.

Note on this clone: One end of the junction fails to match germline, which may point to a read error. The chain couples TRBV30 to TRBJ1-2; TRBD1 matches 8 bases. The CDR3 has 14 residues. Germline V gene lookup returns CDR1 GTSNPN and CDR2 SVGIG (reference sequence). CDR3 in amino acids: CAWTLLGGQGRTNF. CDR3 sequence (DNA): TGTGCCTGGACTCTCCTAGGAGGACAGGGAAGAACTAACTTC.

V gene TRBV7-9 combines with J gene TRBJ1-5; 7 bases map to TRBD1. V shed 5 bases, J shed 7 bases, and the junction held 11 bases outside the gene matches. Germline V CDR1 and CDR2: SEHNR, FQNEAQ (reference sequence). The CDR3 has 15 amino acids. The chain's CDR3 is CASSPGTAGFQPQHF. DNA for the CDR3: TGTGCCAGCAGCCCCGGGACAGCGGGTTTCCAGCCCCAGCATTTT.

The V gene is TRBV3-1 (or the pseudogene TRBV3-2), the J gene TRBJ1-1, with 7 positions matching TRBD1. The CDR3 consists of 15 residues. Germline V gives CDR1 LGHDT, CDR2 YNNKEL (reference sequence). The trim removed 1 base at V and 6 bases at J, leaving 8 bases unmatched. The CDR3 DNA follows: TGTGCCAGCAGCCAAGGCGCAGGGGGGTGGGCTGAAGCTTTCTTT. This encodes CASSQGAGGWAEAFF.

This chain uses TRBV7-9 with TRBJ1-6, with unresolved D. The CDR3 consists of 13 residues. Germline loops: CDR1 SEHNR, CDR2 FQNEAQ (reference sequence). V was cut by 1 base and J by 9 bases, with 7 bases left in between. CDR3 in DNA: TGTGCCAGCAGCTTAGAGTTAGTTTCACCCCTCCACTTT. It encodes CASSLELVSPLHF.

This clone was recorded at least ten times. The V gene is TRBV10-3, the J gene TRBJ1-4, with no clear D. The CDR3 length is 16 residues. Germline-derived CDR1 and CDR2 are ENHRY and SYGVKD. V was pared by 2 bases and J by 8 bases, with 18 bases between. CDR3 DNA: TGTGCCATCAGTGAGACCGCCCCGCGGAGGGTGGAAAAACTGTTTTTT. Translating gives CAISETAPRRVEKLFF.

With regard to this clone: A much bigger clone sits one base away, suggesting this may be a read error. V gene TRBV6-1 combines with J gene TRBJ1-1; 7 bases agree with TRBD1. This CDR3 has 13 residues. J gave up 4 bases and V 3 bases, and 2 bases lay outside the gene matches. CDR1 is MNHNS and CDR2 is SASEGT in the germline V gene. The CDR3 reads CASSDRGSTEAFF. Written as DNA, the CDR3 is TGTGCCAGCAGTGACAGGGGGAGCACTGAAGCTTTCTTT.

The genes are TRBV4-1 and TRBJ2-7, with D perhaps TRBD2 (5 bases). Germline V gene lookup returns CDR1 MGHRA and CDR2 YSYEKL. This CDR3 region has 12 residues. Trimming shortened V by 1 base and J by 6 bases, and 7 bases separated the two germline ends. CDR3 coding DNA: TGCGCCAGCAGCCAAGTCGCGGGCGAGCAGTACTTC. Translated, it gives CASSQVAGEQYF.

The J gene is TRBJ2-7, the V gene TRBV24-1; weak D call: TRBD1 (5 bases). Germline V gene sequence: CDR1 KGHDR, CDR2 SFDVKD. V lost 5 bases and J lost 1, with 8 bases in between. The CDR3 spans 13 residues. This CDR3 reads CATSGSGSYEQYF. In nucleotides, the CDR3 is TGTGCCACCAGTGGTTCAGGGTCCTACGAGCAGTACTTC.

This clone appeared a single time. The chain employs TRBV30 and TRBJ1-1, with unresolved D. The CDR3 is 12 amino acids. Trimming stripped 1 base from V and 1 base from J, with 4 bases between. Germline V gene data show CDR1 as GTSNPN and CDR2 as SVGIG (reference sequence). The CDR3 reads CAWSGQNTEAFF. The CDR3 nucleotides are TGTGCCTGGAGTGGTCAGAACACTGAAGCTTTCTTT. The variable domain in full, completed from reference TRBV30 and TRBJ1-1, reads SQTIHQWPATLVQPVGSPLSLECTVEGTSNPNLYWYRQAAGRGLQLLFYSVGIGQISSEVPQNLSASRPQDRQFILSSKKLLLSDSGFYLCAWSGQNTEAFFGQGTRLTVV.

In this sample, this clone turned up a few times. The chain is built from TRBV5-1 and TRBJ2-7; 10 bases are a match to TRBD1. The CDR3 consists of 16 residues. V was pared by 0 bases and J by 6 bases, with 9 bases of the junction left unmatched. The germline V gene encodes CDR1 SGHRS and CDR2 YFSETQ. Here the CDR3 DNA reads TGCGCCAGCAGCTTGGATCCCGGGACAGGGGCGTCCGAGCAGTACTTC. Its translation is CASSLDPGTGASEQYF.

V is TRBV9 and J is TRBJ2-4, with a possible D match to TRBD1 (6 bases). CDR1 SGDLS and CDR2 YYNGEE come from the germline V gene. Trimming pared 3 bases from V and 4 bases from J, leaving 11 bases between. The CDR3 has 14 residues. CDR3 sequence reads: CASSGTVSKNIQYF. The CDR3 nucleotides read TGTGCCAGCAGCGGGACAGTGTCGAAAAACATTCAGTACTTC.

This sequence joins TRBV29-1 and TRBJ2-6; the D is unclear. The CDR3 is 13 residues long. The V end was cut by 0 bases, the J end by 9 bases, with 9 bases between. Per the germline V gene, CDR1 is SQVTM and CDR2 is ANQGSEA. CDR3 amino acids: CSVEDLTLNVLTF. DNA for the CDR3: TGCAGCGTTGAAGATTTAACTCTCAACGTCCTGACTTTC.

The chain recombines TRBV20-1 with TRBJ1-2, with D possibly TRBD1 on 5 matching bases. The CDR3 is 13 residues long. The V gene's germline CDR1 is DFQATT and CDR2 SNEGSKA (reference sequence). Trimming cost V 3 bases and J 0 bases, with 8 bases left between them. The DNA of the CDR3 is TGCAGTGCTAGTGGCAGGGCTAACTATGGCTACACCTTC. Translated: CSASGRANYGYTF.

Remarks on this clone: In the same sample, other DNA sequences code for this CDR3. CDR3 loop: CASSRQKSSGNTIYF. The CDR3 DNA sequence: TGTGCCAGCAGTAGACAGAAGAGCTCTGGAAACACCATATATTTT. This chain connects TRBV6-5 to TRBJ1-3; possible D gene TRBD1, 5 bases. The V end lost 5 bases, the J end lost 0 bases, and 11 bases lay between the germline ends. The CDR3 is 15 amino acids. The V gene's germline CDR1 is MNHEY and CDR2 SVGAGI.

V is TRBV7-3 and J is TRBJ2-2; possible D gene TRBD1, 6 bases. From germline, CDR1 is SGHTA and CDR2 FQGTGA. Trimming took 1 base from V and 7 from J, leaving 16 bases between them. The CDR3 runs 16 residues. For the CDR3, the DNA is TGTGCCAGCAGCTTAAGTGGGGGCCACGAGTACGGGGAGCTGTTTTTT. Its protein is CASSLSGGHEYGELFF.

The chain links TRBV5-5 to TRBJ1-1, with TRBD1 identical over 10 bases. Losses at the gene ends were 2 bases for V and 5 bases for J; bases not matched to a gene: 18. The CDR3 runs to 19 residues. CDR1 is SGHKS, CDR2 YYEKEE, per germline (reference sequence). For the CDR3, the DNA is TGTGCCAGCAGCTTACGACAGGGGGCCCGCTCTAATAAAGAGACTGAAGCTTTCTTT. Translating it yields CASSLRQGARSNKETEAFF.

The chain recombines TRBV27 with TRBJ1-2, with 7 bases lining up with TRBD1. Trimming took 2 bases from V and 8 from J; bases not matched to a gene: 8. Germline V gene data show CDR1 as MNHEY and CDR2 as SMNVEV (reference sequence). This CDR3 has 14 residues. The CDR3 region is CASSLNDRVGGYTF. The DNA for the CDR3 is TGTGCCAGCAGTTTAAACGACAGGGTAGGGGGCTACACCTTC.

The CDR3 nucleotides read TGTGCCAGCAGTGACCCCGACAGGGCTTCTTCCTACAATGAGCAGTTCTTC. This gives the protein CASSDPDRASSYNEQFF. The chain couples TRBV6-1 to TRBJ2-1; 7 nucleotides agree with TRBD1. Germline lookup yields CDR1 MNHNS and CDR2 SASEGT. This CDR3 spans 17 amino acids. With V trimmed by 3 bases and J by 1 base, 9 bases remained unmatched.

This clone was counted a few times. This sequence joins TRBV3-1 (or the pseudogene TRBV3-2) and TRBJ2-1, with TRBD1 identical over 10 bases. Trimming removed 4 bases from V and 5 bases from J; junction bases left unmatched: 5. Germline CDR1 and CDR2: LGHDT and YNNKEL (reference sequence). This CDR3 is 15 amino acids long. The CDR3 region has the DNA TGTGCCAGCAGCCCTCGGACAGGGGGGCACAATGAGCAGTTCTTC. Protein product: CASSPRTGGHNEQFF.

The chain employs TRBV30 and TRBJ2-4; D may be TRBD1 (5 bases). Per the germline V gene, CDR1 is GTSNPN and CDR2 is SVGIG (reference sequence). CDR3 length equals 15 residues. Trimming removed 6 bases from V and 0 bases from J, with 15 bases in between. The CDR3 region is CACLSRGIAKNIQYF. In DNA, the CDR3 is TGTGCCTGTCTCTCTAGGGGAATAGCCAAAAACATTCAGTACTTC.

This clone was seen a single time. The chain links TRBV6-5 to TRBJ1-2; no definite D call. The CDR3 runs to 13 residues. Germline V gene sequence: CDR1 MNHEY, CDR2 SVGAGI. The germline V and J ends were trimmed by 4 bases and 2 bases, with 8 bases remaining between them. Here the CDR3 DNA reads TGTGCCAGCAGTTCTACGCTAAACTATGGCTACACCTTC. It encodes CASSSTLNYGYTF.